This passage covers 20 T cell receptor beta chains from one sample sequenced in a study of blood T cell repertoires in COVID-19. Assay used: immunoSEQ multiplex PCR; TCRdb lists only in-frame clones, some missing. There are about 300,000 clones in the sample; about nine tenths occur only once, and approximately 1.5% lies in the top ten. Sequenced material: peripheral blood. The receptors come from a woman aged 40 to 50 who had recovered from COVID-19.

This sequence joins TRBV6-7 and TRBJ1-4; the match to TRBD1 covers 7 bases. TRBV6-7 is identified as an open reading frame with a role that is uncertain. V lost 0 bases and J lost 2; bases outside the gene matches: 9. CDR3 length equals 18 residues. In DNA form, the CDR3 reads TGTGCCAGCAGTTACTCGGCCCCCCGGACAGGTACTAATGAAAAACTGTTTTTT. It encodes CASSYSAPRTGTNEKLFF.

The chain employs TRBV6-5 and TRBJ1-2, with TRBD1 as a possible D gene (6 bases). Germline V gene data show CDR1 as MNHEY and CDR2 as SVGAGI. The CDR3 consists of 15 residues. The V end was cut by 1 base, the J end by 4 bases, with 13 bases between. The chain's CDR3 is CASSYLETGSYGYTF. CDR3 DNA: TGTGCCAGCAGTTACTTAGAAACAGGGAGCTATGGCTACACCTTC.

The V gene is TRBV4-1, the J gene TRBJ1-6; a weak D match, TRBD1 (6 bases). CDR3 length: 14 residues. The V end lost 3 bases, the J end lost 9 bases, and 12 bases lay between the germline ends. Germline CDR1 reads MGHRA; CDR2 reads YSYEKL. For the CDR3, the DNA is TGCGCCAGCAGCCACCTGGGACAAATTTCACCCCTCCACTTT. Translation: CASSHLGQISPLHF.

The J gene is TRBJ2-5, the V gene TRBV6-5; TRBD2 agrees at 11 bases. Germline V CDR1 and CDR2: MNHEY, SVGAGI. The CDR3 runs to 15 residues. V gave up 5 bases and J gave up 7 bases; unmatched junction bases: 9. The CDR3 sequence is CASSRWTSGFVTQYF. The CDR3 DNA sequence: TGTGCCAGCAGTAGATGGACTAGCGGGTTTGTGACCCAGTACTTC.

CDR3 DNA sequence: TGTGCCAGCAGCTTAGATAGGGGTTCACCCCTCCACTTT. This codes for CASSLDRGSPLHF. The V gene is TRBV11-3, the J gene TRBJ1-6, with D possibly TRBD1 on 5 matching bases. The CDR3 runs 13 residues. The germline CDR1 and CDR2 sequences are SGHNT and YENEEA. V was pared by 0 bases and J by 9 bases, with 6 bases between.

The V gene is TRBV18, the J gene TRBJ1-1; D is unclear. This CDR3 has 13 residues. V shed 8 bases and J shed 1 base, with 11 bases lying between them. Germline CDR1 reads KGHSH; CDR2 reads LQKENI. The DNA of the CDR3 is TGTGCCAGCGAAGGACGGGAGAACACTGAAGCTTTCTTT. Translating it yields CASEGRENTEAFF.

This clone was observed a handful of times. The V gene is TRBV12-3 or TRBV12-4, the J gene TRBJ2-2; tentatively, D is TRBD1 (6 bases). Trimming cost V 7 bases and J 6 bases, with 12 bases left between them. This CDR3 has 13 amino acids. The CDR3 region has the DNA TGTGCCAGCAAAAACAGGGTTGCCGGGGAGCTGTTTTTT. As protein: CASKNRVAGELFF.

This chain uses TRBV6-5 with TRBJ1-2; 8 bases line up with TRBD1. The CDR3 has 16 amino acids. J lost 4 bases, V lost 2 bases, and 9 bases had no gene match. Germline V gives CDR1 MNHEY, CDR2 SVGAGI. The CDR3 is CASSYVIDRGFYGYTF. The CDR3 nucleotides are TGTGCCAGCAGTTACGTCATCGACAGGGGCTTCTATGGCTACACCTTC.

The V gene is TRBV19, the J gene TRBJ2-7, with unresolved D. V was trimmed by 1 base and J by 6 bases, leaving 7 bases between them. CDR1 and CDR2 from the germline V gene are LNHDA and SQIVND (reference sequence). The length of the CDR3 is 12 residues. This CDR3 is CASSIVSGEQYF. The CDR3 DNA follows: TGTGCCAGTAGTATAGTTTCCGGCGAGCAGTACTTC.

This clone has a single count. The V and J genes are TRBV6-1 and TRBJ1-2, with TRBD1 identical over 10 bases. The CDR3 is 15 amino acids. Per germline, CDR1 MNHNS and CDR2 SASEGT. The V gene end was trimmed by 0 bases and the J gene end by 8 bases; junction bases not matched to a gene: 6. Here the CDR3 DNA reads TGTGCCAGCAGTGAAGCATCCGGACAGGGGGGCGGCTACACCTTC. It specifies CASSEASGQGGGYTF.

This chain links TRBV27 with TRBJ1-1; the D is unclear. CDR3 length equals 13 residues. V lost 3 bases, J lost 4 bases, and 9 bases lay in between. Germline V gene lookup returns CDR1 MNHEY and CDR2 SMNVEV (reference sequence). The chain's CDR3 is CASSLSESTEAFF. The CDR3 DNA reads as TGTGCCAGCAGTTTGTCAGAATCCACTGAAGCTTTCTTT.

The J gene is TRBJ2-5, the V gene TRBV19, with 9 positions matching TRBD2. V was clipped by 6 bases and J by 9 bases; unmatched bases: 11. This CDR3 region has 14 residues. Germline loops: CDR1 LNHDA, CDR2 SQIVND (reference sequence). CDR3 nucleotides: TGTGCCAGTAGCCAAAGGGGACTAGCAGTCCCCCAGTACTTC. Amino acids: CASSQRGLAVPQYF.

This clone is a singleton in its sample. The chain employs TRBV6-5 and TRBJ1-5; D not resolved. Trimming stripped 4 bases from V and 7 bases from J, with 11 bases between. Per the germline V gene, CDR1 is MNHEY and CDR2 is SVGAGI. CDR3 length: 13 residues. The CDR3 region has the DNA TGTGCCAGCAGTTCCCGCAGTAACCAGCCCCAGCATTTT. Translated: CASSSRSNQPQHF.

As concerns this clone: One end of the junction does not line up with germline, which may come from a read error. V usage is TRBV29-1 and J usage is TRBJ1-1; D remains unclear. CDR1 and CDR2 from the germline V gene are SQVTM and ANQGSEA. This CDR3 has 11 residues. This CDR3 is CSVEDQSRAVF. The CDR3 DNA reads as TGCAGCGTTGAAGATCAGTCCCGTGCAGTCTTT.

This clone was recorded once. The chain is built from TRBV30 and TRBJ2-5, with 8 bases identical to TRBD2. This CDR3 is 13 amino acids long. Germline assignment: CDR1 GTSNPN and CDR2 SVGIG (reference sequence). V shed 8 bases and J 8 bases; nucleotides not matched to a gene: 13. CDR3 coding DNA: TGTGCCGGGCAAAGCGGGGGTGGGGGAACCCAGTACTTC. It yields the protein CAGQSGGGGTQYF.

J is TRBJ2-3 and V is TRBV5-1; 8 nucleotides match TRBD2. Unmatched junction bases numbered 4, after V lost 3 bases and J lost 1 base. The CDR3 length is 15 residues. Germline CDR1 and CDR2: SGHRS and YFSETQ. The CDR3, as DNA: TGCGCCAGCAGCTCGACTAGCGCGGGCACAGATACGCAGTATTTT. It specifies CASSSTSAGTDTQYF.

The rearrangement joins TRBV29-1 to TRBJ2-7; tentative D call: TRBD1 (5 bases). Trimming took 2 bases from V and 3 from J, leaving 11 bases between them. The germline V gene encodes CDR1 SQVTM and CDR2 ANQGSEA. The CDR3 totals 13 residues. The CDR3 sequence: CSVEIPGRYEQYF. The CDR3 bases are TGCAGCGTTGAAATTCCAGGGCGCTACGAGCAGTACTTC.

J is TRBJ2-7 and V is TRBV9; D perhaps matches TRBD1 (5 bases). Trimming cost V 0 bases and J 2 bases, with 12 bases left between them. CDR1 is SGDLS, CDR2 YYNGEE, per germline. The CDR3 is 15 amino acids. CDR3 amino acids: CASSVGQSRTYEQYF. The CDR3 coding sequence is TGTGCCAGCAGCGTAGGACAGTCGCGGACCTACGAGCAGTACTTC.

This chain links TRBV25-1 with TRBJ2-4, with 8 bases identical to TRBD1. V lost 4 bases, J lost 4 bases, and 0 bases stayed unmatched. The CDR3 runs to 13 residues. CDR1 and CDR2 from the germline V gene are MGHDK and SYGVNS. CDR3: CASSGDRKNIQYF. The CDR3 DNA reads TGTGCCAGCAGTGGGGACAGGAAAAACATTCAGTACTTC.

The V and J genes are TRBV11-3 and TRBJ2-3; D remains unclear. Per germline, CDR1 SGHNT and CDR2 YENEEA. This CDR3 has 14 residues. Trimming pared 6 bases from V and 2 bases from J, leaving 12 bases between. The CDR3 protein is CASSQTGYTDTQYF. The CDR3 DNA is TGTGCCAGCAGTCAGACTGGCTACACAGATACGCAGTATTTT.